The 19 T cell receptor beta chains presented below share a single source sample, sequenced in a study of cytomegalovirus exposure and HLA in healthy donors. PCR was performed using 60 Vbeta and 13 Jbeta primers. Some clones are missing from TCRdb's copy, which holds only in-frame ones; the method was immunoSEQ multiplex PCR. The table includes around 230,000 clones, almost 80% detected once. The sample was PBMCs. The receptors come from a male donor in good health and CMV-seronegative.

This chain joins TRBV6-5 and TRBJ2-7; perhaps TRBD1 as D (6 bases). The CDR3 runs 13 residues. In germline, CDR1 is MNHEY, CDR2 SVGAGI. Trimming removed 5 bases at V and 1 base at J, with 9 bases between. The CDR3 DNA reads TGTGCCAGCAGTGACAGGACTTCCTACGAGCAGTACTTC. As protein: CASSDRTSYEQYF.

This clone has just a few counts. V usage is TRBV4-1 and J usage is TRBJ1-1; the D is unclear. This CDR3 region has 14 residues. Germline V gives CDR1 MGHRA, CDR2 YSYEKL. Between the trimmed V and J ends, which lost 0 bases and 5 bases, there was a span of 10 bases. The CDR3 protein is CASSQDPGVTEAFF. CDR3 sequence (DNA): TGCGCCAGCAGCCAAGACCCCGGGGTTACTGAAGCTTTCTTT.

The rearrangement uses TRBV15 and TRBJ1-4; D remains ambiguous. V gave up 2 bases and J gave up 2 bases, with 12 bases separating them. Germline V gene data show CDR1 as LNHNV and CDR2 as YYDKDF (reference sequence). This CDR3 region has 16 residues. This chain's CDR3 is CATSRSTMGTNEKLFF. CDR3 DNA sequence: TGTGCCACCAGCAGATCCACCATGGGCACTAATGAAAAACTGTTTTTT.

J is TRBJ2-7 and V is TRBV7-6, with D possibly matching TRBD1 (5 bases). CDR1 is SGHVS and CDR2 is FNYEAQ in the germline V gene. The CDR3 runs 15 residues. V shed 3 bases and J shed 3 bases, with 15 bases lying between them. DNA of the CDR3: TGTGCCAGCAGCTTGGGCTCAGGGTTGGGCTACGAGCAGTACTTC. Translation: CASSLGSGLGYEQYF.

The chain links TRBV29-1 to TRBJ1-2, with a tentative D call TRBD1 (5 bases). Germline CDR1 SQVTM, CDR2 ANQGSEA. V lost 7 bases and J 3 bases, leaving 12 bases between the germline ends. This CDR3 contains 12 residues. The CDR3 protein is CSALQADYGYTF. The CDR3 DNA is TGCAGCGCCTTACAGGCGGACTATGGCTACACCTTC.

J is TRBJ1-2 and V is TRBV5-1, with a possible D match to TRBD1 (6 bases). This CDR3 has 13 amino acids. V lost 2 bases, J lost 2 bases, and 7 bases lay in between. Germline loops: CDR1 SGHRS, CDR2 YFSETQ. The CDR3 region is CASSLQGNYGYTF. The CDR3 coding sequence is TGCGCCAGCAGCTTACAGGGAAACTATGGCTACACCTTC.

This rearrangement joins TRBV2 to TRBJ2-3, with a weak D call TRBD2 (6 bases). Between the trimmed V and J ends, which lost 2 bases and 9 bases, there was a span of 9 bases. Looked up from germline, CDR1 is SNHLY and CDR2 is FYNNEI. The CDR3 totals 12 residues. In DNA form, the CDR3 reads TGTGCCAGCAGTGAAACGGGACTCACGCAGTATTTT. It yields the protein CASSETGLTQYF.

This chain joins TRBV20-1 and TRBJ2-7; D remains unclear. The V end was cut by 7 bases, the J end by 1 base, with 8 bases between. The germline V gene has CDR1 DFQATT and CDR2 SNEGSKA (reference sequence). The length of the CDR3 is 11 residues. CDR3 amino acids: CSVKQSYEQYF. CDR3 coding DNA: TGCAGTGTAAAACAGTCCTACGAGCAGTACTTC.

This clone was detected a few times. V usage is TRBV18 and J usage is TRBJ1-1; TRBD1 aligns across 8 bases. The CDR3 has 17 amino acids. J was trimmed by 5 bases and V by 5 bases; bases with no gene match: 16. Germline V lookup: CDR1 KGHSH, CDR2 LQKENI. CDR3 protein: CASSSFQRQGTGTEAFF. CDR3 DNA: TGTGCCAGCTCATCATTTCAAAGACAGGGGACGGGGACTGAAGCTTTCTTT.

The chain uses TRBV7-2 and TRBJ2-3; a weak D match, TRBD1 (5 bases). Per the germline V gene, CDR1 is SGHTA and CDR2 is FQGNSA. This CDR3 is 19 amino acids long. The V gene lost 5 bases and the J gene lost 0 bases, with 24 bases spanning the gap. The CDR3, as DNA: TGTGCCAGCAGCCCTACCGAGGCAGGGAACCATCCTAGCACAGATACGCAGTATTTT. It is translated as CASSPTEAGNHPSTDTQYF.

This clone has only a few counts. This chain connects TRBV15 to TRBJ2-5; 8 nucleotides agree with TRBD2. V shed 0 bases, J shed 5 bases, and the junction held 2 bases outside the gene matches. The CDR3 totals 14 residues. Germline CDR1 reads LNHNV; CDR2 reads YYDKDF (reference sequence). The CDR3 DNA is TGTGCCACCAGCAGAGAAGGACTAGCCGAGACCCAGTACTTC. Its translation is CATSREGLAETQYF.

The gene calls are TRBV5-1 and TRBJ2-6; tentative D call: TRBD1 (6 bases). There are 18 residues in the CDR3. Looked up from germline, CDR1 is SGHRS and CDR2 is YFSETQ. V was cut by 4 bases and J by 1 base, with 18 bases left in between. The CDR3 sequence is CASSVGTKSGSGANVLTF. CDR3 nucleotide sequence: TGCGCCAGCAGCGTCGGGACAAAATCAGGGTCTGGGGCCAACGTCCTGACTTTC.

The V gene is TRBV29-1, the J gene TRBJ2-5, with TRBD1 identical over 7 bases. J lost 3 bases, V lost 0 bases, and 4 bases had no gene match. Germline V gene lookup returns CDR1 SQVTM and CDR2 ANQGSEA. This CDR3 contains 14 residues. CDR3 sequence: CSVEETGSEETQYF. In DNA, the CDR3 is TGCAGCGTTGAAGAGACAGGGAGTGAAGAGACCCAGTACTTC. The whole variable domain, remainder taken from reference TRBV29-1 and TRBJ2-5, is SAVISQKPSRDICQRGTSLTIQCQVDSQVTMMFWYRQQPGQSLTLIATANQGSEATYESGFVIDKFPISRPNLTFSTLTVSNMSPEDSSIYLCSVEETGSEETQYFGPGTRLLVL.

The chain has TRBV4-1 and TRBJ1-2; TRBD1 matches at 7 bases. Germline V CDR1 and CDR2: MGHRA, YSYEKL. The CDR3 is 16 amino acids. V was pared by 1 base and J by 0 bases, with 5 bases of the junction left unmatched. The CDR3 DNA reads TGCGCCAGCAGCCAAGCCCCGGGACAGCCTAACTATGGCTACACCTTC. Encoded protein: CASSQAPGQPNYGYTF.

The chain carries TRBV30 and TRBJ2-3; TRBD2 matches at 10 bases. V dropped 2 bases and J dropped 1; count of bases not matched to a gene: 3. The CDR3 contains 15 residues. Per the germline V gene, CDR1 is GTSNPN and CDR2 is SVGIG (reference sequence). In DNA form, the CDR3 reads TGTGCCTGGAGTCCAGGACTAGCGGGCACAGATACGCAGTATTTT. Protein: CAWSPGLAGTDTQYF.

This clone was counted between two and nine times. The chain is built from TRBV9 and TRBJ1-6; TRBD1 aligns across 8 bases. The CDR3 length is 15 residues. V dropped 3 bases and J dropped 8; count of bases not matched to a gene: 7. Germline V gene lookup returns CDR1 SGDLS and CDR2 YYNGEE. The CDR3 DNA sequence: TGTGCCAGCAGCGCCGAGGGACAGGTTCATTCACCCCTCCACTTT. Translation gives CASSAEGQVHSPLHF.

This chain joins TRBV7-2 and TRBJ2-7, with 8 bases fitting TRBD2. Germline CDR1 is SGHTA and CDR2 is FQGNSA. The CDR3 length is 14 residues. V lost 2 bases and J lost 2; bases outside the gene matches: 2. The CDR3 protein is CASSLIAGPYEQYF. The CDR3 DNA reads as TGTGCCAGCAGCTTAATAGCGGGGCCCTACGAGCAGTACTTC.

The rearrangement joins TRBV30 to TRBJ2-7; weak D call: TRBD2 (6 bases). CDR3 length equals 15 residues. V dropped 0 bases and J dropped 4 bases, with 16 bases sitting between them. CDR1 and CDR2 (germline): GTSNPN, SVGIG (reference sequence). The CDR3 sequence is CAWSVAREGIYEQYF. CDR3 nucleotides: TGTGCCTGGAGTGTGGCGCGGGAAGGGATATACGAGCAGTACTTC.

In nucleotides, the CDR3 is TGCGCCAGCAGCCAAGATCATTCTAGGAAGAACACCGGGGAGCTGTTTTTT. Translating it yields CASSQDHSRKNTGELFF. The rearrangement links TRBV4-3 to TRBJ2-2; unclear D gene. The CDR3 totals 17 residues. Trimming stripped 0 bases from V and 1 base from J, with 12 bases between. Germline CDR1 is LGHNA and CDR2 is YSLEER.